This TCR beta chain emerged from a study of blood T cell repertoires in COVID-19 (TCRdb year 2020). General notes on the study: Collaborator samples came from the United States, Italy and Spain and covered acute and convalescent phases of COVID-19. The repertoires were released in a freely available public database intended as a resource for research on the immune response to SARS-CoV-2. Sample metadata almost always included a de-identified subject ID, COVID-19 status, age in years and sex. The material from the prospective study consisted of cDNA or gDNA derived from T cells, B-cell-depleted T cells, or PBMCs. The samples were drawn from two sources: the first 160 participants of the ongoing ImmuneRACE study, and 950 to 1,500 subjects contributed by 6 global collaborators. Where HLA class I and class II types were available, the types were taken from metadata supplied by the sample provider, not from assay-based typing. Subjects who had been exposed to COVID-19, were actively infected with it, or had recovered from it provided the deeply sampled blood TCRbeta repertoires that made up the dataset. The paper as a whole reports these results and caveats: Clinical and demographic metadata were provided uncurated, with the amount varying by source and participant.

The immunoSEQ Assay, a bias-controlled multiplex PCR, was used to amplify TCRbeta CDR3 regions from genomic DNA. Processing in the source paper ran as follows. Within the assay, amplification of reference gene primers was used to estimate how many nucleated cells each sample contained. To quantify the absolute abundance of each unique TCRbeta CDR3 rearrangement, sequence reads were collapsed and filtered. Productive Simpson clonality was computed per sample as the square root of Simpson's diversity index over productive rearrangements. The table comes from immuneACCESS by way of TCRdb, which keeps in-frame sequences with V and J called. Part of the clones is missing from these tables; in studies checked, under half for an unresolved V gene and the rest for unknown reasons. D and trimming were read from the DNA, whereas the V and J calls and clone size are those reported in that table. For this sample there are tens of thousands of clones; approximately 89% appear just once. The ten most abundant clones make up 7.5% to 9.5% of the sample.

Whole blood was collected in K2EDTA tubes by collaborating institutions according to the institutions' own protocols. For TCRbeta analysis, collaborators shipped samples as frozen whole blood, isolated PBMCs, or DNA extracted from either of those sample types. As regards this clone: Its antigen is currently not known. Base qualities were left out, and no much larger clone turns up one base away.

The V and J ends are trimmed by 10 bases and 5 bases, leaving 17 bases between them. The CDR3 runs 14 amino acids, cysteine and phenylalanine included. The entry retains the CDR3 DNA only, 42 bases that are in frame from base 1. From a lookup of the germline V gene, CDR1 and CDR2 are MNHEY and SVGAGI. Input material: peripheral blood. Recombination joined TRBV6-5 with TRBJ1-4; too little of a D gene remains to name it. This TCR came from a human donor in a cohort sampled during active COVID-19. In nucleotides, the sequence is TGTGCCACCTCCGGACTGGCCGAGAATGAAAAACTGTTTTTT. This gives the protein CATSGLAENEKLFF.